Below are 11 T cell receptor beta chains sequenced from a single sample in a study of monozygotic twins with inflammatory bowel disease. From the 5' RACE reads, TCRdb lists one entry per CDR3 protein and no DNA. The sample totals hundreds of thousands of distinct CDR3 sequences. What was sequenced was blood. These receptors originate from a human donor with ulcerative colitis or Crohn's disease, or a healthy co-twin of an affected twin (not recorded which).

V usage is TRBV7-3 and J usage is TRBJ1-2; checking the TCRdb D call of TRBD1 is not possible without DNA. CDR3 length: 13 amino acids. The germline gives CDR1 SGHTA, CDR2 FQGTGA. CDR3 loop: CASSLGTGTGYTF.

V and J are TRBV18 and TRBJ2-2. The CDR3 consists of 16 residues. CDR1 is KGHSH and CDR2 is LQKENI in the germline V gene. The CDR3 region is CASSPILAENTGELFF.

This chain connects TRBV27 to TRBJ1-5; TCRdb's assignment of TRBD1 cannot be checked, as there is no DNA. Germline V gene lookup returns CDR1 MNHEY and CDR2 SMNVEV (reference sequence). The CDR3 sequence is 13 residues long. The CDR3 protein is CASSFQGWQPQHF.

The V and J genes are TRBV5-5 and TRBJ1-5; the TCRdb D gene call, TRBD1, has no DNA to confirm it. The CDR3 has 13 amino acids. The germline CDR1 and CDR2 sequences are SGHKS and YYEKEE (reference sequence). The chain's CDR3 is CASSPWSRGEEHF.

The rearrangement links TRBV20-1 to TRBJ1-1; without DNA, the TCRdb call of TRBD1 cannot be checked. The CDR3 sequence is 13 residues long. The germline V gene has CDR1 DFQATT and CDR2 SNEGSKA (reference sequence). CDR3 region: CSADRDRVARAFF.

The rearrangement links TRBV5-1 to TRBJ2-1. The CDR3 runs to 13 residues. Germline V gene lookup returns CDR1 SGHRS and CDR2 YFSETQ. The CDR3 is CASSLEADNEQFF.

The V call is TRBV5-4, the J call TRBJ2-5; TCRdb picks TRBD2, but there is no DNA to check that call. CDR3 length: 15 residues. CDR1 and CDR2 from the germline V gene are SGHNT and YYREEE (reference sequence). This CDR3 is CASSGAEREQETQYF.

The V call is TRBV6-5, the J call TRBJ2-3. The CDR3 has 14 residues. CDR1 is MNHEY and CDR2 is SVGAGI in the germline V gene. The CDR3: CASSYLLTTDTQYF.

The chain joins TRBV12-3 or TRBV12-4 to TRBJ1-2; without DNA, the TCRdb call of TRBD1 cannot be checked. There are 13 residues in the CDR3. The CDR3 protein is CASSSGALYGYTF.

The gene calls are TRBV29-1 and TRBJ2-5; there is no DNA to check the TCRdb D call of TRBD1. The germline CDR1 and CDR2 sequences are SQVTM and ANQGSEA. The CDR3 consists of 13 residues. The CDR3 reads CSVEGAGSETQYF.

The rearrangement uses TRBV20-1 and TRBJ1-1; the TCRdb D gene call, TRBD1, has no DNA to confirm it. The CDR3 extends over 14 amino acids. Germline V gene sequence: CDR1 DFQATT, CDR2 SNEGSKA (reference sequence). The CDR3 loop is CSAPSQRTGSVAFF.